Listed below are T cell receptor beta chains from one sample, sequenced in a study of cytomegalovirus exposure and HLA in healthy donors. Generated by immunoSEQ multiplex PCR, the TCRdb table keeps only in-frame clones and is missing some. Seen here are some 190,000 clones, around 87% observed once, and the top ten hold around 1.5%. The sequenced sample consisted of PBMCs. These receptors originate from a woman aged 18 to 35 in good health and CMV-seronegative. The CDR3 runs from the conserved cysteine through the conserved F or W. D genes are given only for firm matches. The size field is filled for only some rows; it gives once, few, many or a size class.

j_gene | v_gene | d_gene | abundance | CDR3aa | CDR3nt
TRBJ2-6 | TRBV18 | TRBD1 | - | CASSPLPLTQGPSSGANVLTF | TGTGCCAGCTCACCACTCCCGTTAACACAGGGGCCAAGCTCTGGGGCCAACGTCCTGACTTTC
TRBJ1-2 | TRBV7-9 | - | - | CASSSASSGVGYTF | TGTGCCAGCAGCTCCGCTTCTTCGGGGGTCGGCTACACCTTC
TRBJ1-2 | TRBV6-6 | TRBD1 | - | CASSPTGGGYTF | TGTGCCAGCAGTCCTACAGGGGGAGGCTACACCTTC
TRBJ1-6 | TRBV7-9 | - | once | CASSLPHTEALHF | TGTGCCAGCAGCTTACCTCATACTGAGGCCCTCCACTTT
TRBJ2-7 | TRBV29-1 | TRBD2 | few | CSVLRTSGAGEQYF | TGCAGCGTTCTGCGGACTAGCGGGGCGGGCGAGCAGTACTTC
TRBJ2-7 | TRBV30 | - | - | CAWSAAASSYEQYF | TGTGCCTGGTCGGCAGCCGCTAGCTCCTACGAGCAGTACTTC
TRBJ2-1 | TRBV4-1 | TRBD1 | - | CASSQAGQASLSYNEQFF | TGCGCCAGCAGCCAAGCCGGACAGGCGTCTTTATCCTACAATGAGCAGTTCTTC
TRBJ1-4 | TRBV18 | - | once | CASPPGGSNEKLFF | TGTGCCAGCCCACCAGGCGGGAGTAATGAAAAACTGTTTTTT
TRBJ1-5 | TRBV2 | - | - | CASSAVDNNQPQHF | TGTGCCAGCAGTGCTGTGGACAACAATCAGCCCCAGCATTTT
TRBJ2-5 | TRBV27 | - | - | CASSLSGRAETQYF | TGTGCCAGCAGTTTATCGGGCAGGGCCGAGACCCAGTACTTC
TRBJ2-3 | TRBV19 | - | - | CASSVSWDTSTDTQYF | TGTGCCAGTAGCGTAAGCTGGGACACTAGCACAGATACGCAGTATTTT
TRBJ2-5 | TRBV5-4 | TRBD2 | - | CASSPGLAGGPEETQYF | TGTGCCAGCAGCCCGGGACTAGCGGGAGGGCCTGAGGAGACCCAGTACTTC
TRBJ1-2 | TRBV13 | - | - | CASSLTGTGGYRYTF | TGTGCCAGCAGCTTAACCGGGACCGGGGGATATCGCTACACCTTC
TRBJ2-3 | TRBV4-2 | TRBD2 | - | CASSQLELAETDTQYF | TGTGCCAGCAGCCAACTGGAACTAGCGGAAACAGATACGCAGTATTTT
TRBJ2-5 | TRBV29-1 | - | once | CSVDPGGGAETQYF | TGCAGCGTTGATCCCGGAGGGGGGGCGGAGACCCAGTACTTC
TRBJ2-3 | TRBV2 | - | - | CASSEQSRKADTQYF | TGTGCCAGCAGTGAACAGTCCAGGAAGGCAGATACGCAGTATTTT
TRBJ2-7 | TRBV7-9 | - | - | CASSQDRAQYEQYF | TGTGCCAGCAGCCAGGACAGAGCCCAATACGAGCAGTACTTC
TRBJ2-7 | TRBV6-1 | - | once | CASSDPLYEQYF | TGTGCCAGCAGTGATCCCCTTTACGAGCAGTACTTC
TRBJ1-1 | TRBV29-1 | TRBD1 | once | CSVHRGLNTEAFF | TGCAGCGTACACAGGGGACTCAACACTGAAGCTTTCTTT
TRBJ1-5 | TRBV10-1 | - | - | CASSETPNQPQHF | TGCGCCAGCAGTGAGACTCCCAATCAGCCCCAGCATTTT
TRBJ2-1 | TRBV6-5 | TRBD2 | - | CASSYELAGGNEQFF | TGTGCCAGCAGTTACGAGCTAGCGGGGGGCAATGAGCAGTTCTTC
TRBJ1-1 | TRBV2 | TRBD1 | - | CASSESGTVNTEAFF | TGTGCCAGCAGTGAGTCCGGGACAGTTAACACTGAAGCTTTCTTT
TRBJ2-2 | TRBV7-8 | TRBD2 | - | CASSLVNSGAWGGELFF | TGTGCCAGCAGCTTAGTCAATAGCGGGGCGTGGGGCGGGGAGCTGTTTTTT
TRBJ2-7 | TRBV11-2 | TRBD1 | - | CASSLADRAFYEQYF | TGTGCCAGCAGCCTCGCAGACAGGGCATTCTACGAGCAGTACTTC
TRBJ1-2 | TRBV7-9 | - | - | CASSARLAYGYTF | TGTGCCAGCAGCGCCCGACTAGCATATGGCTACACCTTC
TRBJ1-1 | TRBV5-5 | TRBD1 | - | CASDRGDGEAFF | TGTGCCAGCGACAGGGGGGACGGGGAAGCTTTCTTT
TRBJ2-7 | TRBV6-1 | - | - | CASSEEKGGAYEQYF | TGTGCCAGCAGTGAAGAAAAGGGGGGGGCCTACGAGCAGTACTTC
TRBJ2-2 | TRBV6-4 | TRBD2 | many | CASSESGANTGELFF | TGTGCCAGCAGTGAGAGCGGGGCGAACACCGGGGAGCTGTTTTTT
TRBJ1-2 | TRBV18 | TRBD1 | - | CASSPRTGGLGYTF | TGTGCCAGCTCACCTAGGACAGGGGGCCTTGGCTACACCTTC
TRBJ1-1 | TRBV5-6 | TRBD1 | - | CASSQGVTTEAFF | TGTGCCAGCAGCCAGGGGGTAACCACTGAAGCTTTCTTT
TRBJ2-7 | TRBV19 | - | - | CASSMRASEQYF | TGTGCCAGTAGTATGAGGGCTAGCGAGCAGTACTTC
TRBJ2-7 | TRBV4-2 | TRBD1 | - | CASSQPSTGASYEQYF | TGTGCCAGCAGCCAACCCTCGACAGGGGCGTCCTACGAGCAGTACTTC
TRBJ1-2 | TRBV10-3 | TRBD1 | - | CAISGERTGHYGYTF | TGTGCCATCAGTGGAGAGAGGACAGGGCACTATGGCTACACCTTC
TRBJ1-2 | TRBV4-2 | TRBD1 | - | CASSQEKGASYGYTF | TGTGCCAGCAGCCAAGAGAAGGGGGCGAGCTATGGCTACACCTTC
TRBJ1-5 | TRBV5-1 | TRBD1 | - | CASSLTGADQPQHF | TGCGCCAGCAGCTTGACAGGGGCAGATCAGCCCCAGCATTTT
TRBJ2-1 | TRBV29-1 | TRBD2 | - | CSVEDRGLAGGPGNEQFF | TGCAGCGTTGAAGATAGGGGACTAGCGGGAGGGCCGGGGAATGAGCAGTTCTTC
TRBJ1-2 | TRBV7-9 | TRBD1 | - | CASSVLGQGNSHGYTF | TGTGCCAGCAGCGTCCTGGGACAGGGGAATAGCCATGGCTACACCTTC
TRBJ2-7 | TRBV27 | TRBD2 | - | CASSLGGSQNEQYF | TGTGCCAGCAGTTTAGGCGGGAGTCAGAACGAGCAGTACTTC
TRBJ2-1 | TRBV5-1 | TRBD2 | - | CASSLVTSADNEQFF | TGCGCCAGCAGCTTGGTTACTAGCGCAGACAATGAGCAGTTCTTC
TRBJ2-2 | TRBV4-2 | TRBD1 | - | CASSQPGQGPTGELFF | TGTGCCAGCAGCCAACCGGGACAGGGACCTACCGGGGAGCTGTTTTTT
TRBJ1-4 | TRBV5-1 | TRBD1 | - | CASSWGQGTNEKLFF | TGCGCCAGCAGCTGGGGACAGGGCACTAATGAAAAACTGTTTTTT
TRBJ2-7 | TRBV6-5 | TRBD2 | - | CASSYNRGSSYEQYF | TGTGCCAGCAGTTACAATCGCGGGAGCTCCTACGAGCAGTACTTC
TRBJ2-1 | TRBV5-1 | TRBD1 | - | CASSHGQGAHDEQFF | TGCGCCAGCAGCCACGGACAGGGGGCTCACGATGAGCAGTTCTTC